Below are 9 T cell receptor beta chains sequenced from a single sample in a study of shared clonotypes between healthy human individuals. Data came from immunoSEQ multiplex PCR; TCRdb stores just in-frame clones and leaves some out. The profile shows roughly 1 million clones, about three quarters of them singletons. Sequencing was performed on memory CD4+ T cells sorted from blood. Subset noted: CD45RA-negative fraction. These TCRs come from a man between 18 and 29 years old in good health.

This clone was recorded once. The chain recombines TRBV7-8 with TRBJ1-6, with a possible D match to TRBD1 (5 bases). The CDR3 loop spans 21 amino acids. CDR1 is SGHVS, CDR2 FQNEAQ, per germline. V shed 1 base and J shed 8 bases, with 30 bases lying between them. The CDR3 nucleotides read TGTGCCAGCAGCTTAGGTCCGGGGGATCAGGGTTACAGTCCTTATTATTCACCCCTCCACTTT. Residues: CASSLGPGDQGYSPYYSPLHF.

V and J are TRBV7-2 and TRBJ2-3, with D possibly being TRBD1 or TRBD2 (5 bases each). The ends were cut back, 2 bases at V and 4 bases at J, with 19 bases in the middle. Germline values: CDR1 SGHTA, CDR2 FQGNSA. The CDR3 consists of 17 residues. CDR3 bases: TGTGCCAGCAGCTTACAGCCACCGGGACCATCGGCAGATACGCAGTATTTT. Protein: CASSLQPPGPSADTQYF.

This clone was observed at least ten times. The chain joins TRBV11-2 to TRBJ2-7; D unresolved. Trimming stripped 1 base from V and 4 bases from J, with 17 bases between. CDR1 is SGHAT and CDR2 is FQNNGV in the germline V gene. This CDR3 region has 16 residues. The CDR3: CASSLGGAGVVYEQYF. CDR3 coding DNA: TGTGCCAGCAGCTTAGGGGGTGCTGGGGTGGTATACGAGCAGTACTTC.

V and J are TRBV6-5 and TRBJ1-1, with 10 bases identical to TRBD1. The V gene's germline CDR1 is MNHEY and CDR2 SVGAGI. V gave up 2 bases and J gave up 7 bases; unmatched junction bases: 10. This CDR3 contains 16 residues. The CDR3 loop is CASSYGGQGRDNEAFF. For the CDR3, the DNA is TGTGCCAGCAGTTACGGGGGACAGGGGCGGGACAATGAAGCTTTCTTT.

J is TRBJ2-2 and V is TRBV2, with D tentatively TRBD2 (6 bases). V was clipped by 2 bases and J by 4 bases, with 8 bases between them. The germline V gene has CDR1 SNHLY and CDR2 FYNNEI. CDR3 length: 14 residues. The CDR3 coding sequence is TGTGCCAGCAGTGAATGGAGGGGCACCGGGGAGCTGTTTTTT. Protein sequence: CASSEWRGTGELFF.

The gene calls are TRBV19 and TRBJ2-6; D is undetermined. Trimming removed 7 bases at V and 4 bases at J, with 20 bases between. There are 17 residues in the CDR3. CDR1 is LNHDA, CDR2 SQIVND, per germline (reference sequence). The CDR3 sequence: CASIGWELQAGANVLTF. The CDR3 DNA reads as TGTGCCAGTATCGGGTGGGAATTACAAGCGGGGGCCAACGTCCTGACTTTC.

The J gene is TRBJ2-1, the V gene TRBV5-1; 7 nucleotides align to TRBD1. Germline V gene sequence: CDR1 SGHRS, CDR2 YFSETQ. The CDR3 runs 16 residues. V gave up 1 base and J gave up 9 bases; unmatched junction bases: 13. The DNA of the CDR3 is TGCGCCAGCAGCTTGTCTCGAACAGGGGCCGAGACTGAGCAGTTCTTC. It codes for CASSLSRTGAETEQFF.

The rearrangement uses TRBV6-5 and TRBJ2-7; 13 bases are shared with TRBD2. The CDR3 has 15 amino acids. The ends lost 4 bases at V and 5 bases at J; junction bases unmatched: 5. Germline V gives CDR1 MNHEY, CDR2 SVGAGI. The CDR3 bases are TGTGCCAGCAGTTTGGGGGGACTAGCGGGAAACGAGCAGTACTTC. As protein: CASSLGGLAGNEQYF.

The chain recombines TRBV19 with TRBJ1-2, with 7 nucleotides matching TRBD1. The CDR3 consists of 13 residues. Germline CDR1 LNHDA, CDR2 SQIVND (reference sequence). The J segment lost 6 bases and the V segment lost 1 base, leaving 2 bases of the junction unmatched. In nucleotides, the CDR3 is TGTGCCAGTAGTATAGGCCAGGGGGATGGCTACACCTTC. Protein sequence: CASSIGQGDGYTF.